The sequence of this T cell receptor beta chain was determined in a study of Tregs in tolerant kidney transplant recipients. The germline gives CDR1 MNHEY, CDR2 SVGAGI. Between the trimmed V and J ends, which lost 6 bases and 4 bases, there was a span of 15 bases. The CDR3 sequence is 15 residues long. The protocol was immunoSEQ multiplex PCR, while the TCRdb copy is restricted to in-frame clones and leaves out a portion. Here the sample spans under 300,000 clones, 65% to 85% being singletons. Input material: CD4+ T cells from blood. V is TRBV6-5 and J is TRBJ1-4; D perhaps matches TRBD1 (5 bases). The sequence came from a human donor in good health. The CDR3 is CASRGLRGINEKLFF. The CDR3, as DNA: TGTGCCAGCAGGGGGCTACGGGGTATTAATGAAAAACTGTTTTTT.